What follows are 14 T cell receptor beta chains derived from one specimen sequenced in a study of blood T cells in healthy people across ages. Next came a second PCR, run for about 7 to 12 cycles, which used a sample-barcoded 5' primer along with a J-beta primer mix. TCRdb independently ran MiXCR on the 5' RACE reads; one entry per CDR3 protein. The profile shows 800,000 or so distinct CDR3 sequences, about 42% of them singletons. The source material was blood. The receptors shown here come from a man older than 75 in good health.

The chain carries TRBV6-2 or TRBV6-3 and TRBJ2-7; 11 nucleotides agree with TRBD2. Per the germline V gene, CDR1 is MNHEY and CDR2 is SVGEGT. With V trimmed by 3 bases and J by 7 bases, 11 bases remained unmatched. The CDR3 covers 16 residues. The chain's CDR3 is CASSYHTSGGFTEQYF. As DNA, the CDR3 is TGTGCCAGCAGTTATCATACTAGCGGGGGTTTTACTGAGCAGTACTTC.

This clonotype was picked up one time. The V and J genes are TRBV20-1 and TRBJ1-6; the match to TRBD1 covers 9 bases. This CDR3 contains 15 residues. V was clipped by 4 bases and J by 6 bases; unmatched bases: 7. Germline V gives CDR1 DFQATT, CDR2 SNEGSKA (reference sequence). CDR3 residues: CSATSPTGGNSPLHF. The CDR3 DNA follows: TGCAGTGCTACCTCCCCGACAGGGGGTAATTCACCCCTCCACTTT.

The chain carries TRBV29-1 and TRBJ2-7; 10 nucleotides agree with TRBD1. From germline, CDR1 is SQVTM and CDR2 ANQGSEA. The CDR3 runs to 15 residues. V lost 4 bases and J lost 3; bases outside the gene matches: 9. DNA for the CDR3: TGCAGCGTTGGATCACCGGACAGGGGGTACTACGAGCAGTACTTC. Protein: CSVGSPDRGYYEQYF.

This clonotype was observed once. The V call is TRBV29-1, the J call TRBJ2-5; 8 bases are shared with TRBD2. The germline gives CDR1 SQVTM, CDR2 ANQGSEA. Unmatched junction bases numbered 4, after V lost 4 bases and J lost 3 bases. The CDR3 runs 13 residues. CDR3 in amino acids: CSVGTSGEETQYF. The CDR3 coding sequence is TGCAGCGTTGGAACTAGCGGTGAAGAGACCCAGTACTTC.

J is TRBJ2-5 and V is TRBV5-1; a weak D match, TRBD2 (5 bases). CDR1 and CDR2 from the germline V gene are SGHRS and YFSETQ. V dropped 4 bases and J dropped 11 bases, with 24 bases sitting between them. The CDR3 spans 15 residues. The CDR3 reads CASSRPGNPSGEQYF. Here the CDR3 DNA reads TGCGCCAGCAGCCGTCCCGGGAATCCCTCTGGGGAGCAGTACTTC.

V gene TRBV15 combines with J gene TRBJ1-5, with 8 bases identical to TRBD1. This CDR3 region has 15 residues. Germline CDR1 LNHNV, CDR2 YYDKDF (reference sequence). V dropped 7 bases and J dropped 3; count of bases not matched to a gene: 8. Here the CDR3 reads CATTNRTGINQPQHF. The CDR3 DNA follows: TGTGCCACCACCAACCGGACAGGGATCAATCAGCCCCAGCATTTT.

In DNA, the CDR3 is TGTGCCAGCAGACGTGACACGCGAGGACTGTATTTT. Translation gives CASRRDTRGLYF. The chain has TRBV27 and TRBJ2-3; a weak D match, TRBD2 (5 bases). The CDR3 runs 12 residues. Germline V CDR1 and CDR2: MNHEY, SMNVEV (reference sequence). V was pared by 6 bases and J by 14 bases, with 18 bases between.

As regards this clonotype: A single base separates this from a much larger clone, so it may be a read error. J is TRBJ2-7 and V is TRBV29-1; TRBD1 might be the D (6 bases). The length of the CDR3 is 14 residues. Germline values: CDR1 SQVTM, CDR2 ANQGSEA. V lost 1 base, J lost 5 bases, and 15 bases lay in between. CDR3 DNA: TGCAGCGTTGAAGGAAGGGCAGGGGTCGACGAGCAGTACTTC. It specifies CSVEGRAGVDEQYF.

This clonotype was seen a handful of times. The chain carries TRBV5-1 and TRBJ2-3; D may be TRBD2 (5 bases). Trimming left V 0 bases short and J 3 bases short, with 14 bases between. CDR1 and CDR2 (germline): SGHRS, YFSETQ. The CDR3 extends over 16 amino acids. The CDR3 spells CASSLERSPGTDTQYF. CDR3 coding DNA: TGCGCCAGCAGCTTGGAAAGATCGCCGGGAACAGATACGCAGTATTTT.

Comments on this clonotype: This could be a read error, since a much larger clone is one nucleotide away. The chain carries TRBV20-1 and TRBJ2-5; 9 bases match TRBD2. Trimming cost V 0 bases and J 11 bases; bases outside gene matches: 13. Looked up from germline, CDR1 is DFQATT and CDR2 is SNEGSKA (reference sequence). The CDR3 contains 15 residues. Written as DNA, the CDR3 is TGCAGTGCTAGAGATCAGGGACTAGCACTCCCTGAGCAGTACTTC. It yields the protein CSARDQGLALPEQYF.

The J gene is TRBJ2-5, the V gene TRBV12-3 or TRBV12-4, with D unresolved. V was shortened by 5 bases and J by 11 bases, with 18 bases between the two germline ends. This CDR3 spans 13 amino acids. In DNA form, the CDR3 reads TGTGCCAGCAGTGTAAGTGGCAGCAACTTTCAGTACTTC. Translation gives CASSVSGSNFQYF.

This clonotype appeared a single time. V and J are TRBV20-1 and TRBJ2-1, with D unresolved. CDR3 length: 11 residues. Per germline, CDR1 DFQATT and CDR2 SNEGSKA (reference sequence). The V end lost 2 bases, the J end lost 13 bases, and 12 bases lay between the germline ends. Here the CDR3 reads CSARKGEAQFF. The CDR3, as DNA: TGCAGTGCTAGAAAGGGCGAGGCCCAGTTCTTC.

This chain uses TRBV5-1 with TRBJ2-1; 8 bases map to TRBD1. Germline loops: CDR1 SGHRS, CDR2 YFSETQ. With 4 bases clipped from V and 4 bases from J, the junction kept 16 bases outside the gene matches. This CDR3 contains 18 residues. Written as DNA, the CDR3 is TGCGCCAGCAGCCCGACTTCGACAGGGGCCTCGTTTTACAATGAGCAGTTCTTC. Translation: CASSPTSTGASFYNEQFF.

CDR3 bases: TGCGCCAGCAGCCTGACAACAAACTACGAGCAGTACTTC. Protein: CASSLTTNYEQYF. The chain links TRBV4-3 to TRBJ2-4; D gene unclear. The J call may be incorrect, as the DNA end agrees better with TRBJ2-7. Germline-derived CDR1 and CDR2 are LGHNA and YSLEER. The CDR3 contains 13 residues.